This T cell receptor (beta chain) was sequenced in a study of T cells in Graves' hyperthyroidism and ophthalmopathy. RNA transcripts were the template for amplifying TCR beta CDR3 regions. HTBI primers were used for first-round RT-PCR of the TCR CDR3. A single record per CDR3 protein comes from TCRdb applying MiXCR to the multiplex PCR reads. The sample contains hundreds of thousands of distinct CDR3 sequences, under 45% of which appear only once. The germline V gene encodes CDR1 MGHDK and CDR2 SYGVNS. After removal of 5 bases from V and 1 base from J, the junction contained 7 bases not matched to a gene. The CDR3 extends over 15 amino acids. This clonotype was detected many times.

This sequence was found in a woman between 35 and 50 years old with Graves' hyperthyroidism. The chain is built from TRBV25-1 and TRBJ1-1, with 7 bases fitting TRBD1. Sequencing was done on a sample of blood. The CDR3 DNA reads TGTGCCAGCAGTTCTTTGACAGGGAAGAACACTGAAGCTTTCTTT. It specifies CASSSLTGKNTEAFF.